The 5 T cell receptor beta chains listed next were all sequenced from one sample in a study of blood T cells in healthy people across ages. Alongside a J-beta primer mix, a sample-barcoded 5' primer served in a second PCR lasting roughly 7 to 11 cycles. TCRdb reprocessed the 5' RACE reads via MiXCR and lists one record per CDR3 protein. The sample lists approximately 690,000 distinct CDR3 sequences; roughly 58% were seen once. Sequenced: blood. The source is a man between 60 and 70 years old in good health.

This sequence joins TRBV7-9 and TRBJ2-1; D remains ambiguous. Germline-derived CDR1 and CDR2 are SEHNR and FQNEAQ (reference sequence). The V and J ends lost 4 bases and 4 bases respectively, with 20 bases between them. The CDR3 spans 17 residues. Here the CDR3 DNA reads TGTGCCAGCAGCTCTGGGCCGGCCGTTGGGGTGTACAATGAGCAGTTCTTC. Translating it yields CASSSGPAVGVYNEQFF.

This chain connects TRBV29-1 to TRBJ2-3, with D possibly TRBD1 on 6 matching bases. Germline V CDR1 and CDR2: SQVTM, ANQGSEA. The V gene lost 8 bases and the J gene lost 1 base, with 13 bases spanning the gap. This CDR3 comprises 13 residues. The DNA of the CDR3 is TGCAGCCCTACAGGGATGGGCACAGATACGCAGTATTTT. Protein sequence: CSPTGMGTDTQYF.

The chain has TRBV3-1 and TRBJ2-7; no clear D. Deletions cut 2 bases from V and 7 bases from J, with 12 bases between. The CDR3 is 13 residues long. In germline, CDR1 is LGHDT, CDR2 YNNKEL (reference sequence). The CDR3 DNA is TGTGCCAGCAGCCAAACGACGGATGGGGAGCAGTACTTC. Amino acids: CASSQTTDGEQYF.

This clonotype was detected a few times. CDR3 protein: CASSLGGTDTDTQYF. For the CDR3, the DNA is TGCGCCAGCAGCTTGGGCGGGACAGACACAGATACGCAGTATTTT. This chain links TRBV5-1 with TRBJ2-3, with TRBD1 as a possible D gene (7 bases). V gave up 0 bases and J gave up 2 bases, with 10 bases separating them. Germline loops: CDR1 SGHRS, CDR2 YFSETQ. This CDR3 spans 15 amino acids.

This rearrangement joins TRBV2 to TRBJ2-4; D possibly matches TRBD1 or TRBD2 (5 bases each). Germline V lookup: CDR1 SNHLY, CDR2 FYNNEI. V was shortened by 5 bases and J by 7 bases, with 18 bases between the two germline ends. The CDR3 totals 15 residues. CDR3 in amino acids: CASSPGIGWGNIQYF. CDR3 coding DNA: TGTGCCAGCAGTCCCGGGATAGGGTGGGGGAACATTCAGTACTTC.